This T cell receptor (beta chain) was obtained from a study of T cell responses to AZD1222 COVID-19 vaccine. Study results and caveats: Mostly white British, mostly female donors; authors suggested clonal diversity may be underestimated.

Trimming removed 0 bases at V and 1 base at J, with 9 bases between. The germline gives CDR1 KGHSH, CDR2 LQKENI. This CDR3 is built from 15 residues. Assay used: immunoSEQ multiplex PCR; TCRdb lists only in-frame clones, some missing. Among about 120,000 clones listed, 87% were seen once. Analysis merged second doses at about 4 or about 12 weeks. Points on this clone: Its specificity is unknown.

The J gene is TRBJ1-1, the V gene TRBV18; TRBD1 might be the D (6 bases). Sequenced here: peripheral blood, sampled 28 days after the second AZD1222 dose. This TCR was recovered from an adult who received the AZD1222 COVID-19 vaccine. The CDR3 DNA follows: TGTGCCAGCTCACCACCAGGGACAAGGAACACTGAAGCTTTCTTT. Encoded protein: CASSPPGTRNTEAFF.